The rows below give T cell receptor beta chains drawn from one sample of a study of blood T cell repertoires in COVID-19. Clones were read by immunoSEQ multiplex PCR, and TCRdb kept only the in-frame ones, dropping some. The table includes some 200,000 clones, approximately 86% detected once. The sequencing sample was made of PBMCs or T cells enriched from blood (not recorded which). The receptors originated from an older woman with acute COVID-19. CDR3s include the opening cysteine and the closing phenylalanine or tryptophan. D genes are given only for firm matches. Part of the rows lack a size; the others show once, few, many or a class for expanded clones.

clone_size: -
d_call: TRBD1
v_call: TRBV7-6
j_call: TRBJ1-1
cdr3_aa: CASSHIGQGDTEAFF
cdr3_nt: TGTGCCAGCAGCCACATAGGACAGGGGGACACTGAAGCTTTCTTT

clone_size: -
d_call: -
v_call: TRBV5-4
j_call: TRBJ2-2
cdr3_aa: CASSPPRGMGGELFF
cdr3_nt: TGTGCCAGCAGCCCGCCCAGGGGTATGGGGGGGGAGCTGTTTTTT

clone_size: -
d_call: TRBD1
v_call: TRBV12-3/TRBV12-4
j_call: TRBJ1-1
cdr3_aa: CASSTGGNTEAFF
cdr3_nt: TGTGCCAGCAGTACAGGGGGTAATACTGAAGCTTTCTTT

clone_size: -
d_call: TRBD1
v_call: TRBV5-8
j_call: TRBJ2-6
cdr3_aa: CASSPTGAFVPGANVLTF
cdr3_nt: TGTGCCAGCAGCCCGACAGGGGCTTTCGTCCCTGGGGCCAACGTCCTGACTTTC

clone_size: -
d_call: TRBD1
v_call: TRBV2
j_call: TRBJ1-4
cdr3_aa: CASSGQGSTNEKLFF
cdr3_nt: TGTGCCAGCAGCGGACAGGGGTCCACTAATGAAAAACTGTTTTTT

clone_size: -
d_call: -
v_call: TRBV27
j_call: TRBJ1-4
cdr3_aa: CASRRGGGVGEKLFF
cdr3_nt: TGTGCCAGCAGACGGGGAGGGGGGGTCGGTGAAAAACTGTTTTTT

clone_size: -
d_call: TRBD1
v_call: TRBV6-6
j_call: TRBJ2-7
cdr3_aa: CASTPTGLSHEQYF
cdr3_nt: TGTGCCAGCACCCCGACAGGGTTAAGCCACGAGCAGTACTTC

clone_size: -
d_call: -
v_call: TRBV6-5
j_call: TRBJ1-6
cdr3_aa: CASSPRWSNSPLHF
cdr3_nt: TGTGCCAGCAGTCCCCGGTGGAGTAATTCACCCCTCCACTTT

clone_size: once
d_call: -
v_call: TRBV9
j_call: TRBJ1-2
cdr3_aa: CASSVAWGAVNYGYTF
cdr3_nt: TGTGCCAGCAGCGTAGCTTGGGGCGCAGTAAACTATGGCTACACCTTC

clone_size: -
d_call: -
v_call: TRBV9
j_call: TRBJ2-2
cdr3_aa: CASSVRDPSTGELFF
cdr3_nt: TGTGCCAGCAGCGTGCGGGACCCCAGCACCGGGGAGCTGTTTTTT

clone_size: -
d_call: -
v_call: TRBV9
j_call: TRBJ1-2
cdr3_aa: CASRARGGYGYTF
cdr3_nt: TGTGCCAGCAGGGCAAGGGGGGGCTATGGCTACACCTTC

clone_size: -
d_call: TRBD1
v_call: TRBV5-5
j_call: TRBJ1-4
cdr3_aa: CASSPSPGTGNEKLFF
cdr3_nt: TGTGCCAGCAGCCCCTCCCCCGGGACAGGGAATGAAAAACTGTTTTTT

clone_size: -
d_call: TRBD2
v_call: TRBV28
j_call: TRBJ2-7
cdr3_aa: CALGTSGSYEQYF
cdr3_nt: TGTGCCTTGGGGACTAGCGGGAGTTACGAGCAGTACTTC

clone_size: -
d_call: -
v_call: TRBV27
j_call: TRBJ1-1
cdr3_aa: CASSFQQGRNTEAFF
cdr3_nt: TGTGCCAGCAGTTTCCAGCAGGGGAGGAACACTGAAGCTTTCTTT

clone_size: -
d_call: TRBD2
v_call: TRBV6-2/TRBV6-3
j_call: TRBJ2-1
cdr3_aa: CASSYSGASGAYNEQFF
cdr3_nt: TGTGCCAGCAGTTACTCAGGGGCTAGCGGGGCGTACAATGAGCAGTTCTTC

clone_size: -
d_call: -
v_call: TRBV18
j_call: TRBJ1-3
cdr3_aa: CASSSRQADPGNTIYF
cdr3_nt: TGTGCCAGCTCTTCGCGACAGGCCGACCCTGGAAACACCATATATTTT

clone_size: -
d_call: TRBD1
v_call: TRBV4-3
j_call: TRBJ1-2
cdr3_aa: CASSQAPGQGHYGYTF
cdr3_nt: TGCGCCAGCAGCCAAGCCCCGGGACAGGGACATTATGGCTACACCTTC

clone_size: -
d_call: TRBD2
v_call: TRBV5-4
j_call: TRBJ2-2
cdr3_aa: CASRIGGTGELFF
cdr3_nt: TGTGCCAGCAGAATCGGGGGGACCGGGGAGCTGTTTTTT

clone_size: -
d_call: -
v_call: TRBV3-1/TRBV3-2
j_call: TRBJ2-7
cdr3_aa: CASSLVGCGAGF
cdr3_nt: -

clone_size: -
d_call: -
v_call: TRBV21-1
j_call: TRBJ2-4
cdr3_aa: CASSNYSDRDSKNIQYF
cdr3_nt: TGTGCCAGCAGCAACTACTCCGACAGGGACTCCAAAAACATTCAGTACTTC

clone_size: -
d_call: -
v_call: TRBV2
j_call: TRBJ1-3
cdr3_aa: CASSQDSSSGNTIYF
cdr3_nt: TGTGCCAGCAGTCAAGACAGCTCATCTGGAAACACCATATATTTT

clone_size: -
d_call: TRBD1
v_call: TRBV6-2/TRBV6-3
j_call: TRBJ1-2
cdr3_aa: CASSQAGQGFGYTF
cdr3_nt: TGTGCCAGCAGCCAAGCGGGACAGGGTTTTGGCTACACCTTC

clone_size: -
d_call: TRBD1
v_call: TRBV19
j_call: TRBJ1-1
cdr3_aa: CASSVPGTGASLNTEAFF
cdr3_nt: TGTGCCAGTAGTGTTCCCGGGACAGGGGCTTCCCTGAACACTGAAGCTTTCTTT

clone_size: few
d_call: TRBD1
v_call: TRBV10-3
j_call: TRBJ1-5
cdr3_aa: CATADRRINQPQHF
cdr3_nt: TGTGCCACTGCGGACAGGAGAATCAATCAGCCCCAGCATTTT

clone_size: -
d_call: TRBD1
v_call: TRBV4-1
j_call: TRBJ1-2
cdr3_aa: CASSQGQGNGYTF
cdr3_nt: TGCGCCAGCAGCCAGGGACAGGGAAACGGCTACACCTTC